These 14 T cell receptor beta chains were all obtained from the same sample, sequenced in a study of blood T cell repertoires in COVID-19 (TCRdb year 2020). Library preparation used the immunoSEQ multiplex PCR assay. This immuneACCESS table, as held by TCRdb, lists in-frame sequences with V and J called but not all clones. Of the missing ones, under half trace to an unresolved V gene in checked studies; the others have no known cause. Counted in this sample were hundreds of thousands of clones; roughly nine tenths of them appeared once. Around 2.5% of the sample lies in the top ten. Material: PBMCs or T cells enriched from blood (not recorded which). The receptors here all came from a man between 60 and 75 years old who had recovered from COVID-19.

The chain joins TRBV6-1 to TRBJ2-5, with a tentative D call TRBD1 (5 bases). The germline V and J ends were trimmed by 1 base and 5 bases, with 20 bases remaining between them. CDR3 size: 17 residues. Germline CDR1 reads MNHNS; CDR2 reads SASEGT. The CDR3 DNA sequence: TGTGCCAGCAGTGAAGAGTGGGGCCAGGGTTTTTCGGAGACCCAGTACTTC. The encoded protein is CASSEEWGQGFSETQYF.

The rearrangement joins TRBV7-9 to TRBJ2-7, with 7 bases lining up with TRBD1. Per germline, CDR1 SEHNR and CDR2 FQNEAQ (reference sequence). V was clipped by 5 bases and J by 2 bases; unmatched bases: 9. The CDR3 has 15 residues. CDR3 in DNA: TGTGCCAGCAGCACCACCCGGGACAGAGCCTACGAGCAGTACTTC. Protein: CASSTTRDRAYEQYF.

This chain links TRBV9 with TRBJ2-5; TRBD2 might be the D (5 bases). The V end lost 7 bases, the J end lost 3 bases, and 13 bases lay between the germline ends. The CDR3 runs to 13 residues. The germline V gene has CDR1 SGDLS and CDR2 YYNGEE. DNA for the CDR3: TGTGCCAGCGGCCGCGGAGCGGAAGAGACCCAGTACTTC. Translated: CASGRGAEETQYF.

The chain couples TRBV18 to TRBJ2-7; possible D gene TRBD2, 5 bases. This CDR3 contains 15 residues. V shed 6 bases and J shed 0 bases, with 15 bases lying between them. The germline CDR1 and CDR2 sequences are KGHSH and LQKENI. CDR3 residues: CASSQRLGSSYEQYF. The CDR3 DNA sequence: TGTGCCAGCTCCCAACGACTGGGGAGCTCCTACGAGCAGTACTTC.

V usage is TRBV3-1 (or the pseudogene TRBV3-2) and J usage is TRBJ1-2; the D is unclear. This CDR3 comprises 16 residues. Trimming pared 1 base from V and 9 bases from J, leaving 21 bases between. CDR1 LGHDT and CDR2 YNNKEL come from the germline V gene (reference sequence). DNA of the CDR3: TGTGCCAGCAGCCAAGTGTTGTTTAGTAGCAAATCTCGCTACACCTTC. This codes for CASSQVLFSSKSRYTF.

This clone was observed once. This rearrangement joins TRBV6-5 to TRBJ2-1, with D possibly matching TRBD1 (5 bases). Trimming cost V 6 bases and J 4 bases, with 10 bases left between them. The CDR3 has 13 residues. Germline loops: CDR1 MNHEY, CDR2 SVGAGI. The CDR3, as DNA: TGTGCCAGCAGAGGTAGGGGATACAATGAGCAGTTCTTC. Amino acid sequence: CASRGRGYNEQFF.

CDR3 nucleotides: TGTGCCAGCAGCCTGGGACAGGAAGAGACCCAGTACTTC. Its protein product is CASSLGQEETQYF. The J gene is TRBJ2-5, the V gene TRBV5-4, with 8 bases matching TRBD1. CDR1 is SGHNT and CDR2 is YYREEE in the germline V gene (reference sequence). CDR3 length: 13 residues. The J segment lost 3 bases and the V segment lost 4 bases, leaving 2 bases of the junction unmatched.

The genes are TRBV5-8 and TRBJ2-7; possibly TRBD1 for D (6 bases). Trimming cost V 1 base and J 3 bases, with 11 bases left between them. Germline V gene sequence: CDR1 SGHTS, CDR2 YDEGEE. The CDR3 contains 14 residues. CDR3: CASSLIQDSYEQYF. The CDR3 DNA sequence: TGTGCCAGCAGCTTGATACAGGACAGCTACGAGCAGTACTTC.

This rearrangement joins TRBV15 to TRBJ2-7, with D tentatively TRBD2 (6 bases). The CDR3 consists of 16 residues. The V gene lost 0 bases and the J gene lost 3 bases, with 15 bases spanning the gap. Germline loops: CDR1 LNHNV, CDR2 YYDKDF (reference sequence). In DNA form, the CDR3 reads TGTGCCACCAGCAGAGATCGGAGGGTACAGAGCTACGAGCAGTACTTC. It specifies CATSRDRRVQSYEQYF.

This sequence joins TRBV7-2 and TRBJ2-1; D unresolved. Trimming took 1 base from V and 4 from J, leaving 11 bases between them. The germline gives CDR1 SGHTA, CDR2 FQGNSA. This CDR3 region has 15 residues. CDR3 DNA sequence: TGTGCCAGCAGCTTAGAGCCTCGCCGTTACAATGAGCAGTTCTTC. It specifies CASSLEPRRYNEQFF.

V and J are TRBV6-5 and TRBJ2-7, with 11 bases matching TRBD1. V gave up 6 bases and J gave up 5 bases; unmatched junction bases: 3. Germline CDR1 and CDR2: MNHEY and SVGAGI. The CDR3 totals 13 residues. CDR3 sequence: CASRDRGLHEQYF. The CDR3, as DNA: TGTGCCAGCAGGGACAGGGGGCTACACGAGCAGTACTTC.

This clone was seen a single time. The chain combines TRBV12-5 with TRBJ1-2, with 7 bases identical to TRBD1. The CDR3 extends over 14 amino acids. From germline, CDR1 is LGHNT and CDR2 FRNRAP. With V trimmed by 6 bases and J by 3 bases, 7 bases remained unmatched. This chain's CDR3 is CASGIQGPDYGYTF. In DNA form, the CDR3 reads TGTGCTAGTGGCATACAGGGGCCGGACTATGGCTACACCTTC.

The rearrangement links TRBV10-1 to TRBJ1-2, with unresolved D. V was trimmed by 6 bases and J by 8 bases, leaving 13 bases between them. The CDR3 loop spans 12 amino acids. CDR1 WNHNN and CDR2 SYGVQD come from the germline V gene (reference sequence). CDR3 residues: CASSGRVSGYTF. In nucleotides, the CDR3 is TGCGCCAGCAGCGGGCGGGTTAGCGGCTACACCTTC.

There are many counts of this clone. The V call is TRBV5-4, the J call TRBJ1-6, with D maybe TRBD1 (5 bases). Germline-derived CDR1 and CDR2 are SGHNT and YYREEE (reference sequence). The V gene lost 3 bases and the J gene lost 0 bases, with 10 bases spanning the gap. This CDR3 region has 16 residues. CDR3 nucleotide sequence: TGTGCCAGCAGCTCTCGACAGAGCTCCTATAATTCACCCCTCCACTTT. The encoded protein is CASSSRQSSYNSPLHF.